This T cell receptor beta chain was found in a study of T cells after yellow fever vaccination. Germline-derived CDR1 and CDR2 are SGHVS and FQNEAQ. The V end was cut by 4 bases, the J end by 2 bases, with 10 bases between. The CDR3 totals 14 residues. This clonotype came up a few times. The target antigen is unknown. TCRdb used MiXCR to reprocess the 5' RACE reads, holding one entry per CDR3 protein. Of some 300,000 distinct CDR3 sequences detected, around 10% appear once; the ten largest clones hold approximately 3.5%. Overall study results and limits: A limited proportion of clonotypes was detected within both the CD4 and CD8 compartments. It was the secondary response that reached its peak faster, day 5 versus 15, but it was weaker.

The genes are TRBV7-8 and TRBJ2-3; D gene uncertain. Specimen: CD4+ T cells sorted from PBMCs, collected 5 days after the yellow fever booster vaccination. The TCR comes from a man between 18 and 35 years old who received the YFV17D yellow fever vaccine. CDR3: CASSSKGYTDTQYF. Here the CDR3 DNA reads TGTGCCAGCAGCTCAAAGGGATACACAGATACGCAGTATTTT.